Listed below are T cell receptor beta chains from one sample, sequenced in a study of T cell responses to AZD1222 COVID-19 vaccine. The table came from immunoSEQ multiplex PCR; TCRdb's copy has only in-frame clones and leaves some out. Here the sample spans 150,000 or so clones, 70% to 90% being singletons. The sequences come from peripheral blood, collected on day 0 of AZD1222 vaccination. Receptor source: an adult in good health. Each CDR3 is given with its conserved first and last residue. A D gene is named only where the DNA matches it firmly. Not every row has a clone size; where given, it reads once, few, many or a size class.

j_call d_call v_call cdr3_length clone_size cdr3_nt cdr3_aa
TRBJ1-1 TRBD1 TRBV4-1 18 - TGCGCCAGCAGATTTTTTGGGACAGGGGGCGTTTTGGATACTGAAGCTTTCTTT CASRFFGTGGVLDTEAFF
TRBJ2-5 TRBD2 TRBV7-2 14 - TGTGCCAGCAGCTTTAGCGGGGGTGGGGAGACCCAGTACTTC CASSFSGGGETQYF
TRBJ1-4 TRBD1 TRBV6-5 14 - TGTGCCAGCACCCAACGAGGGGGCGGTGAAAAACTGTTTTTT CASTQRGGGEKLFF
TRBJ2-3 - TRBV2 13 - TGTGCCAGCAGTGACCGGGGCACAGATACGCAGTATTTT CASSDRGTDTQYF
TRBJ1-2 - TRBV3-1/TRBV3-2 13 - TGTGCCAGCAGCGATAGACAGTTAAGTGGCTACACCTTC CASSDRQLSGYTF
TRBJ2-3 - TRBV4-1 16 - TGCCCCAGCAGCCGGCCCGGGCAATTGGGGCCAGATACGCAGTATTTT CPSSRPGQLGPDTQYF
TRBJ1-4 - TRBV6-1 13 - TGTGCCAGCAGTGACCAGGTTAATGAAAAACTGTTTTTT CASSDQVNEKLFF
TRBJ1-1 - TRBV9 15 once TGTGCCAGCAGCCCTCACGGGGGGGCGGGCACTGAAGCTTTCTTT CASSPHGGAGTEAFF
TRBJ2-7 TRBD2 TRBV6-5 11 - TGTGCCGCCGGGGGGGGCCACGAGCAGTACTTC CAAGGGHEQYF
TRBJ1-2 - TRBV30 12 - TGTGCCTGGCATCAGGGGACCTATGGCTACACCTTC CAWHQGTYGYTF
TRBJ1-1 - TRBV4-2 11 - TGTGCCAGCAGCCCCGGACCTCAAGCTTTCTTT CASSPGPQAFF
TRBJ1-6 - TRBV27 16 - TGTGCCAGCAGTTCTCACCACAGGGTGGGGAATTCACCCCTCCACTTT CASSSHHRVGNSPLHF
TRBJ1-2 TRBD1 TRBV6-4 16 few TGTGCCAGCAGTGACTCGGTCGTAGGGACAGGGTATGGCTACACCTTC CASSDSVVGTGYGYTF
TRBJ2-7 TRBD1 TRBV7-9 14 - TGTGCCAGCAGCCGAACGGGACAGGGCTACGAGCAGTACTTC CASSRTGQGYEQYF
TRBJ1-6 TRBD1 TRBV2 15 few TGTGCCAGCAACCTGGGACAGGGGACTAATTCACCCCTCCACTTT CASNLGQGTNSPLHF
TRBJ1-1 - TRBV6-5 12 - TGTGCCAGCAGTTACTATGGCACTGAAGCTTTCTTT CASSYYGTEAFF
TRBJ2-7 TRBD1 TRBV27 14 - TGTGCCAGCAGTCTAGACAGGGGCCCCTACGAGCAGTACTTC CASSLDRGPYEQYF
TRBJ2-3 - TRBV4-3 17 - TGCGCCAGCAGCCAAGATGGGGGCCCATCTAGCACAGATACGCAGTATTTT CASSQDGGPSSTDTQYF
TRBJ1-2 - TRBV5-1 14 - TGCGCCAGCAGCTTAACACAGCGGGACTATGGCTACACCTTC CASSLTQRDYGYTF
TRBJ1-1 - TRBV15 14 many TGTGCCACCAGCAGAGAACTTGGAGGGCATGAAGCTTTCTTT CATSRELGGHEAFF
TRBJ1-5 TRBD1 TRBV28 16 - TGTGCCAGCAGTTCCGGGAACAGGGGTCTTAATCAGCCCCAGCATTTT CASSSGNRGLNQPQHF
TRBJ2-4 TRBD1 TRBV6-2/TRBV6-3 18 - TGTGCCAGCAGTTACCCTAAGGGGGGACAGGGAGCCAAAAACATTCAGTACTTC CASSYPKGGQGAKNIQYF
TRBJ1-1 TRBD1 TRBV3-1/TRBV3-2 15 - TGTGCCAGCAGCCCGAGGACAGGGGGCAACACTGAAGCTTTCTTT CASSPRTGGNTEAFF
TRBJ1-5 - TRBV18 15 - TGTGCCAGCTCCCGCGACAGTAATAGCAATCAGCCCCAGCATTTT CASSRDSNSNQPQHF
TRBJ1-6 TRBD1 TRBV2 17 - TGTGCCAGCAGCAGGACAGGGGAACCCTTCTATAATTCACCCCTCCACTTT CASSRTGEPFYNSPLHF
TRBJ2-4 TRBD2 TRBV19 16 once TGTGCCAGTAGCCGGACTAGCGGGGGACCCAAAAACATTCAGTACTTC CASSRTSGGPKNIQYF
TRBJ2-1 TRBD2 TRBV5-1 16 - TGCGCCAGCAGCTTCGCAACTAGCGGACCCTACAATGAGCAGTTCTTC CASSFATSGPYNEQFF
TRBJ1-5 - TRBV28 12 - TGTGCCAGCAGTTTAAGGGGTCAGCCCCAGCATTTT CASSLRGQPQHF
TRBJ2-1 TRBD1 TRBV19 18 once TGTGCCAGTAGTATAGCGGGGGACAGGGGGTTTACGTACAATGAGCAGTTCTTC CASSIAGDRGFTYNEQFF
TRBJ1-5 TRBD1 TRBV28 18 - TGTGCCAGCAGGCCACCCGAGGGGGCGGGTTTAAGCAATCAGCCCCAGCATTTT CASRPPEGAGLSNQPQHF
TRBJ1-5 TRBD1 TRBV28 16 - TGTGCCAGCAGTTTAGCCGGCAGGGGGCCGGATCAGCCCCAGCATTTT CASSLAGRGPDQPQHF
TRBJ1-1 - TRBV27 15 - TGTGCCAGCAGCGAGCTTGCGGGGACGAACACTGAAGCTTTCTTT CASSELAGTNTEAFF
TRBJ1-1 - TRBV7-2 14 few TGTGCCAGCAGCACAAGGGCAGGGAACACTGAAGCTTTCTTT CASSTRAGNTEAFF
TRBJ2-7 - TRBV20-1 12 - TGCAGTGCTAGTTCCACGTCCTACGAGCAGTACTTC CSASSTSYEQYF
TRBJ2-1 - TRBV12-3/TRBV12-4 11 few TGTGCCAGCAGCCGTTCCAATGAGCAGTTCTTC CASSRSNEQFF
TRBJ1-6 - TRBV13 15 few TGTGCCAGCAGCTCCAGGGTTTCAGGGAATTCACCCCTCCACTTT CASSSRVSGNSPLHF
TRBJ2-2 - TRBV4-1 15 - TGCGCCAGCAGCCAAGCGGTGGGCAGCGCCGGGGAGCTGTTTTTT CASSQAVGSAGELFF
TRBJ1-4 - TRBV30 12 - TGTGCCTGGAGTGTAAGGGGTGAAAAACTGTTTTTT CAWSVRGEKLFF
TRBJ1-1 - TRBV5-4 14 - TGTGCCAGCAGCTTGAGTAGGGCACACACTGAAGCTTTCTTT CASSLSRAHTEAFF
TRBJ1-5 TRBD1 TRBV20-1 16 - TGCAGTGCTAGTGACGGGCTACACAGGGGTGCTCAGCCCCAGCATTTT CSASDGLHRGAQPQHF
TRBJ1-2 TRBD1 TRBV7-2 15 - TGTGCCAGCACCCTCAACAGGGGAGCTAACTATGGCTACACCTTC CASTLNRGANYGYTF